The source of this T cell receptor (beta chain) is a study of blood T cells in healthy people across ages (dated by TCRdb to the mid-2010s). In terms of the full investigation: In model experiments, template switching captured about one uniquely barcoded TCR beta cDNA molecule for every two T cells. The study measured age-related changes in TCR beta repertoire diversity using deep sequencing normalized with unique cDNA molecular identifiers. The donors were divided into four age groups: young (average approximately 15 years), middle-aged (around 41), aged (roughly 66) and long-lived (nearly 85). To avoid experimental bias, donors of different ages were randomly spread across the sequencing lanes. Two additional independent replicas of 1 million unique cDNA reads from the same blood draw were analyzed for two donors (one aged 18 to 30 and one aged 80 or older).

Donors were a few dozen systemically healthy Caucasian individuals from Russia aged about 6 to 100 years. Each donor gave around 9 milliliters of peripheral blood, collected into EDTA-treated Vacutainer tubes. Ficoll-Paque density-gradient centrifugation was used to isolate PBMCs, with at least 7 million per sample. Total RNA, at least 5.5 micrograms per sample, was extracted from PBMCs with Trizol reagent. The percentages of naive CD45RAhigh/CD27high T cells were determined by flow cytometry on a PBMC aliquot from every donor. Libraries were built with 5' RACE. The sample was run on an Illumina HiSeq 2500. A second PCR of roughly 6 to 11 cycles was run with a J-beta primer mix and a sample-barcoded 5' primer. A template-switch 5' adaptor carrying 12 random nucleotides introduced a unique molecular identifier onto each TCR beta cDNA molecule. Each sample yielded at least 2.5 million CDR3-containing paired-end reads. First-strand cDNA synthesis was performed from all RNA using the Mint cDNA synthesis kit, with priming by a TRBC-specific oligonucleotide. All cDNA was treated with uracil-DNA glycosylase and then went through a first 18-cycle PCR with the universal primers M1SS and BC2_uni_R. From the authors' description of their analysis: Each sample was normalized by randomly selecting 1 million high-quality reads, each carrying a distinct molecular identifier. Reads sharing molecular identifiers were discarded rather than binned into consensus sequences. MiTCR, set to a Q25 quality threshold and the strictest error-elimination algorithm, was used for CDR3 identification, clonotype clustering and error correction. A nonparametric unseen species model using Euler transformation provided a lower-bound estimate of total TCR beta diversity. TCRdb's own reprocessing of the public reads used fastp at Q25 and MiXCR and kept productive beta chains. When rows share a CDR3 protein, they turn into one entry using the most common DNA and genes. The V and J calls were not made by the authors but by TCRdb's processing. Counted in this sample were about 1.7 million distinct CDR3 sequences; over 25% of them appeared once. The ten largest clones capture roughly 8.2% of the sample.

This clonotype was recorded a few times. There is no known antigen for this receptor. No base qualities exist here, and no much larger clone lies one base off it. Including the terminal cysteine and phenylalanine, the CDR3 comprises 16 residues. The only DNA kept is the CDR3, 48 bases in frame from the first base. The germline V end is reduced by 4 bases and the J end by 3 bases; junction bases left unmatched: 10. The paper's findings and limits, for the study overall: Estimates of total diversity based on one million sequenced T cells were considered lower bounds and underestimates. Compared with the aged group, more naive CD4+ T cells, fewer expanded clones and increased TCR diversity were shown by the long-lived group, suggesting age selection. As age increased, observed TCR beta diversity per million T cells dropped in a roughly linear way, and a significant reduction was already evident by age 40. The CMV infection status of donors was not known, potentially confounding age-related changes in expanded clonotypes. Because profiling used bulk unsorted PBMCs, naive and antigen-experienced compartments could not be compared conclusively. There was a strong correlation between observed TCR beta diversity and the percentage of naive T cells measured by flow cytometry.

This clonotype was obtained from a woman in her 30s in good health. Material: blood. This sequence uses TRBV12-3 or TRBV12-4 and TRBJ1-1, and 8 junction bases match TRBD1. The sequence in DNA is TGTGCCAGCAGTTCCTCTCTGACAGGGGAGGACACTGAAGCTTTCTTT. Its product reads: CASSSSLTGEDTEAFF.